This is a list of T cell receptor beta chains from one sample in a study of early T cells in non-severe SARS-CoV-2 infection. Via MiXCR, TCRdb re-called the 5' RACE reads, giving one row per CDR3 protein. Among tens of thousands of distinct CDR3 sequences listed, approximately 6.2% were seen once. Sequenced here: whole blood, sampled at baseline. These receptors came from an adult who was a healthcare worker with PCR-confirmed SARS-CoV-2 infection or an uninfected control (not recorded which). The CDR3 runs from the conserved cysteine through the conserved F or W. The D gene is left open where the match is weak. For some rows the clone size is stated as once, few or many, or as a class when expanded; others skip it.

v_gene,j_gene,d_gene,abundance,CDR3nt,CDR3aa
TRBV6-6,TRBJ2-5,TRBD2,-,TGTGCCAGCAGTTACTCAGCTGGGACTAGCGGGAGGTGGGGGCTGCAAGAGACCCAGTACTTC,CASSYSAGTSGRWGLQETQYF
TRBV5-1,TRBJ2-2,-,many,TGCGCCAGCAGCTTCGGGACACTGGACACCGGGGAGCTGTTTTTT,CASSFGTLDTGELFF
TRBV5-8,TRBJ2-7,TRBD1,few,TGTGCCAGCCTGGACAGGGGCTACGAGCAGTACTTC,CASLDRGYEQYF
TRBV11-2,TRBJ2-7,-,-,TGTGCCAGCAGCACAGGAGGCCGGCGGTCGAGAGGGGGGCAGTACTTC,CASSTGGRRSRGGQYF
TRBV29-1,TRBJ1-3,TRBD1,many,TGCAGCGCCGATACCGACAGGGCTGGAAACACCATATATTTT,CSADTDRAGNTIYF
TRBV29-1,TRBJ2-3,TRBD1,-,TGCAGCGTCGAACGACAGGGGATAGATACGCAGTATTTT,CSVERQGIDTQYF
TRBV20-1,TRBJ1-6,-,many,TGCAGTGCTACCGACGCCCGACAGAAGGGTTCACCCCTCCACTTT,CSATDARQKGSPLHF
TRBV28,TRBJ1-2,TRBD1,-,TGTGCCAGCAGTTCTGATAGGGGGCGGGGTAGATATGGCTACACCTTC,CASSSDRGRGRYGYTF
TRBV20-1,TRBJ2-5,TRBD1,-,TGCAGTGTCCGACCAGGGGGAGAGACCCAGTACTTC,CSVRPGGETQYF
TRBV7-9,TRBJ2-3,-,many,TGTGCCAGCAGCCCAATAGCGAGCACAGATACGCAGTATTTT,CASSPIASTDTQYF
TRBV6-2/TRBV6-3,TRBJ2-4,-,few,TGTGCCAGCAGCGGGGGTTATGGCAAAAACATTCAGTACTTC,CASSGGYGKNIQYF
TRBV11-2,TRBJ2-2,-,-,TGTGCCAGCAGCTTTGAGTTGAGGGACACCGGGGAGCTGTTTTTT,CASSFELRDTGELFF
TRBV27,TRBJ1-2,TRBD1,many,TGTGCCAGCAGTCTTTCTATCCAAGGGGGCCAGATCTATGGCTACACCTTC,CASSLSIQGGQIYGYTF
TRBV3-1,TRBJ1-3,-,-,TGTGCCAGCAGCCTGATAGGGATCGAAAACACCATATATTTT,CASSLIGIENTIYF
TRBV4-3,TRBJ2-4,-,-,TGCGCCAGCAGCCAAAACTTAGGGTGGGCCAAAAACATTCAGTACTTC,CASSQNLGWAKNIQYF
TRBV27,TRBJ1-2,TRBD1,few,TGTGCCAGCAGTCGACAGGGGGAAAGCTTTTACGGCTACACCTTC,CASSRQGESFYGYTF
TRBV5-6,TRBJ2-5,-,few,TGTGCCAGCAGCTTCGGAGGGGTGAGGGAGACCCAGTACTTC,CASSFGGVRETQYF
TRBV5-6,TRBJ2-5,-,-,TGTGCCAGCAGCCAAGTCCAAGAGACCCAGTACTTC,CASSQVQETQYF
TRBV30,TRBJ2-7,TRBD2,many,TGTGCCTGGACTAGCGGGACCTACGAGCAGTACTTC,CAWTSGTYEQYF
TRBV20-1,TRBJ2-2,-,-,TGCAGTGCTAGTGGGACACCGAACACCGGGGAGCTGTTTTTT,CSASGTPNTGELFF
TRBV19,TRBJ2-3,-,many,TGTGCCAGTAGTGCTTTCCCCGGGGCAACGGATACGCAGTATTTT,CASSAFPGATDTQYF
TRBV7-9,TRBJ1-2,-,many,TGTGCCAGCAGCTTAGCCGGGGGTTATAATGGCTACACCTTC,CASSLAGGYNGYTF
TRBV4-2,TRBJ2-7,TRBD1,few,TGTGCCAGCAGCCAAGGGGACAGGGACGACGAGCAGTACTTC,CASSQGDRDDEQYF
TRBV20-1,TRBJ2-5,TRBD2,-,TGCAGTGCTAGCGTAGCGGGAGCGCAAGAGACCCAGTACTTC,CSASVAGAQETQYF
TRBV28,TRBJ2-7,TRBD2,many,TGTGCCAGCAGCGCGGGGGGCGGGAAGCAGTACTTC,CASSAGGGKQYF
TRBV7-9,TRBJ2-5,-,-,TGTGCCAGCAGCTTATTGTCCACGCGGGACCAAGAGACCCAGTACTTC,CASSLLSTRDQETQYF
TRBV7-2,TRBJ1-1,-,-,TGTGCCAGCAGCTTCGCGGGACTGATCGCTGAAGCTTTCTTT,CASSFAGLIAEAFF
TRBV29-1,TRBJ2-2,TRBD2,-,TGCAGCGTCGAGCGGGAGAACACCGGGGAGCTGTTTTTT,CSVERENTGELFF
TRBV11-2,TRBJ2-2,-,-,TGTGCCAGCAGCCCTCTCGGGCCCGGGGAGCTGTTTTTT,CASSPLGPGELFF
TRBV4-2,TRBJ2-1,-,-,TGTGCCAGCAGCCCCCGGACGGGCGGCGGCAATGAGCAGTTCTTC,CASSPRTGGGNEQFF
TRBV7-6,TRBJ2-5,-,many,TGTGCCAGCAGCTTAACCCCGACAGCCCAGTACTTC,CASSLTPTAQYF
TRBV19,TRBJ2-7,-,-,TGTGCCAGTTCGGCGACTATCTCCTACGAGCAGTACTTC,CASSATISYEQYF
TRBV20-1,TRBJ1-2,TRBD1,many,TGCAGTGCTGCCCGACAGGGGGTAGTTAACGGCTACACCTTC,CSAARQGVVNGYTF
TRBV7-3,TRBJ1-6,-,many,TGTGCCAGCAGCTCAAGTGGAGGGTTTTCACCCCTCCACTTT,CASSSSGGFSPLHF
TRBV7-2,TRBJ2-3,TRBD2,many,TGTGCCAGCAGCCCCAGGGGGCTGGTAGCGGGAGGGCCAGGGGATACGCAGTATTTT,CASSPRGLVAGGPGDTQYF
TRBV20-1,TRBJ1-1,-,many,TGCAGTGCTAGAGATGGGACTGTACCCACTGAAGCTTTCTTT,CSARDGTVPTEAFF
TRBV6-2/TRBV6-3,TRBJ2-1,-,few,TGTGCCAGCAGTTACGGACTGTTTAATGAGCAGTTCTTC,CASSYGLFNEQFF